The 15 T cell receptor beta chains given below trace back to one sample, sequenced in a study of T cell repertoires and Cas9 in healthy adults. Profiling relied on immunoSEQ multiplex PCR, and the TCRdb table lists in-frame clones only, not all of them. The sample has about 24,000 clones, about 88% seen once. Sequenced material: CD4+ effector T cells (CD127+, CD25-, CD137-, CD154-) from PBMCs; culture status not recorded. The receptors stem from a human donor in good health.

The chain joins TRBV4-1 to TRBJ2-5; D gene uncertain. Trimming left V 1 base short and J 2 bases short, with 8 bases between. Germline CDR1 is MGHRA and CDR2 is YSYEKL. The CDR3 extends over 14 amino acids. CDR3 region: CASSQGSRQETQYF. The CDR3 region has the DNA TGCGCCAGCAGCCAAGGATCTCGTCAAGAGACCCAGTACTTC.

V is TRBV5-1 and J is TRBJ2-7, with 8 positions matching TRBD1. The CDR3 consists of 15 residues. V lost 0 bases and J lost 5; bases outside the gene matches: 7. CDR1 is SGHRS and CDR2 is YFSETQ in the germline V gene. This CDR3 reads CASSLVGQEFHEQYF. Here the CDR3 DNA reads TGCGCCAGCAGCTTGGTGGGACAGGAATTTCACGAGCAGTACTTC.

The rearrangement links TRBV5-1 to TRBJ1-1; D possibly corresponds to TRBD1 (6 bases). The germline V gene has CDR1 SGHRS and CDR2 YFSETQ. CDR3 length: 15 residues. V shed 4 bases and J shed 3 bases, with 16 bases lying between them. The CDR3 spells CASSPHGGTYTEAFF. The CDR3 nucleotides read TGCGCCAGCAGCCCCCACGGGGGGACATACACTGAAGCTTTCTTT.

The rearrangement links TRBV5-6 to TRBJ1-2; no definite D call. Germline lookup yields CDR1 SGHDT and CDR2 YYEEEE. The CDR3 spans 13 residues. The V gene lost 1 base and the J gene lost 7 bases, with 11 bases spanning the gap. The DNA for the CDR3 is TGTGCCAGCAGCTTGCTAGGGTCGGTTGGCTACACCTTC. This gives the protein CASSLLGSVGYTF.

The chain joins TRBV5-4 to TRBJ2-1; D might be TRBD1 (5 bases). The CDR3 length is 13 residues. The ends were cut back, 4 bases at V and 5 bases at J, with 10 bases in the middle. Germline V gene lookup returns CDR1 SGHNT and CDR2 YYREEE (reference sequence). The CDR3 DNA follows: TGTGCCAGCAGCACCGGACAAAACAATGAGCAGTTCTTC. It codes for CASSTGQNNEQFF.

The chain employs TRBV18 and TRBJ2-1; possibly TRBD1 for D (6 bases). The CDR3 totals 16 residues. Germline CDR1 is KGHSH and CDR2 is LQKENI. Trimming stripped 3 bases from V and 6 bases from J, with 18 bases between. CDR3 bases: TGTGCCAGCTCACCGAGGGGAGTGGCAGGGGCCAATGAGCAGTTCTTC. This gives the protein CASSPRGVAGANEQFF.

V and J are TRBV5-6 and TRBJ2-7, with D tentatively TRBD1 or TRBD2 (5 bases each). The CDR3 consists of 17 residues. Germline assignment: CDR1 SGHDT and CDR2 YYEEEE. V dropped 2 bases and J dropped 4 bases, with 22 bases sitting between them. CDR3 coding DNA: TGTGCCAGCAGCTTCCAGGGAGTTGGGGCCGGTTGGTACGAGCAGTACTTC. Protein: CASSFQGVGAGWYEQYF.

CDR3 nucleotides: TGTGCCAGTAGTATAACCCGGCCAGGGTGGGTCACTGAAGCTTTCTTT. It yields the protein CASSITRPGWVTEAFF. The gene calls are TRBV19 and TRBJ1-1; D might be TRBD1 (5 bases). V shed 2 bases and J shed 4 bases, with 17 bases lying between them. CDR1 LNHDA and CDR2 SQIVND come from the germline V gene (reference sequence). This CDR3 comprises 16 residues.

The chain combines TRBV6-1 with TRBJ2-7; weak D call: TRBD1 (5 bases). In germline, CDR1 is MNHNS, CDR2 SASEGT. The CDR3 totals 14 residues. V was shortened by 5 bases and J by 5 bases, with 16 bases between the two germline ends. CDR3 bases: TGTGCCAGCAGTAAACAGTGGGGCATCGACGAGCAGTACTTC. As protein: CASSKQWGIDEQYF.

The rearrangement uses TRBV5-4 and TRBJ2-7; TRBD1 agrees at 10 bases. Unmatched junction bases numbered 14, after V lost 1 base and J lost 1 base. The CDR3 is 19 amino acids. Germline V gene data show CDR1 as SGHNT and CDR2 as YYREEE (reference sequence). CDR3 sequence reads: CASSLSLGGTGVRSYEQYF. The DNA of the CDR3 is TGTGCCAGCAGCTTGTCCCTCGGCGGGACAGGGGTCAGGTCCTACGAGCAGTACTTC.

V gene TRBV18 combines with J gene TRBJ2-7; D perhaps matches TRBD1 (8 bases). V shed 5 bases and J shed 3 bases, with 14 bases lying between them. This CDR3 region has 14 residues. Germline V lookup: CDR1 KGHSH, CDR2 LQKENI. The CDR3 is CASSLQGEGYEQYF. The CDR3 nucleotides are TGTGCCAGCTCATTACAGGGGGAGGGCTACGAGCAGTACTTC.

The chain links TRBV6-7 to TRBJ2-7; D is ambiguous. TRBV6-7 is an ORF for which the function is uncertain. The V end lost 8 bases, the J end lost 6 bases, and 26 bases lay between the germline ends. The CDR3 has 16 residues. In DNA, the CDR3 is TGTGCCAGCCAGTTTCTTGGACCTCCTTTAAATGGCGAGCAGTACTTC. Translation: CASQFLGPPLNGEQYF.

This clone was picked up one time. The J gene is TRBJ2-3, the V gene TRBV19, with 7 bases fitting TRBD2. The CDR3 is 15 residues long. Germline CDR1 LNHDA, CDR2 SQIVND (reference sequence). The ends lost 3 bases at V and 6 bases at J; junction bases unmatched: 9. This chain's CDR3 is CASSISAGMYDTQYF. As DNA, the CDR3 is TGTGCCAGTAGTATTTCAGCGGGGATGTATGATACGCAGTATTTT.

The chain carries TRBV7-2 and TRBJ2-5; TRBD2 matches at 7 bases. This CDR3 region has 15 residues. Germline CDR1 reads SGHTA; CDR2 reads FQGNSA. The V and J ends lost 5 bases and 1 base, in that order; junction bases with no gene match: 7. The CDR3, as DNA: TGTGCCAGCAGCCCTGGACTAGTCCCCCAAGAGACCCAGTACTTC. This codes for CASSPGLVPQETQYF.

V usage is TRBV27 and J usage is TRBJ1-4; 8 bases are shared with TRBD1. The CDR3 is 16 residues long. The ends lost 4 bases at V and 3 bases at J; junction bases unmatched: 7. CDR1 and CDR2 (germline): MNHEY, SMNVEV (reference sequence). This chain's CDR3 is CASSSYRTGSNEKLFF. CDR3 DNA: TGTGCCAGCAGTTCATATCGGACAGGGTCTAATGAAAAACTGTTTTTT.